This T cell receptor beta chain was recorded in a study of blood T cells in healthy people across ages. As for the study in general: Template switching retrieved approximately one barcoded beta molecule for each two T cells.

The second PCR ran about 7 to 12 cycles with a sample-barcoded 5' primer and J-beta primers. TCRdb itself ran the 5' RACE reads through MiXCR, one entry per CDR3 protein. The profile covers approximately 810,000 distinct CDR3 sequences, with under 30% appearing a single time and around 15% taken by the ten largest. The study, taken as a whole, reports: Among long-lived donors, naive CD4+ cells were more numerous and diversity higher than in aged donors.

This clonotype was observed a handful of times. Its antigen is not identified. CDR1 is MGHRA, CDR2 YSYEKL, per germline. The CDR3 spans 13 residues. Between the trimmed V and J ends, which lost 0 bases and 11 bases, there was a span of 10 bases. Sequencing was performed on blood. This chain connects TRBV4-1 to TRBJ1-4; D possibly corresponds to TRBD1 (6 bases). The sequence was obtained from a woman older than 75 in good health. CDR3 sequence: CASSQDWGQKLFF. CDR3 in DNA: TGCGCCAGCAGCCAAGATTGGGGGCAGAAACTGTTTTTT.